The 18 T cell receptor beta chains below all came from one sample that was sequenced in a study of blood T cell repertoires in COVID-19. This table comes from immunoSEQ multiplex PCR, and its TCRdb copy is limited to in-frame clones, with some not included. Found here are 130,000 to 150,000 clones, approximately 89% of them singletons; the top ten hold about 1.8%. Sample: peripheral blood. The receptors were gathered from a woman between 45 and 65 years old with acute or convalescent COVID-19.

The chain employs TRBV3-1 (or the pseudogene TRBV3-2) and TRBJ2-1, with 9 nucleotides matching TRBD2. The CDR3 extends over 15 amino acids. Trimming removed 5 bases from V and 8 bases from J; junction bases left unmatched: 10. Looked up from germline, CDR1 is LGHDT and CDR2 is YNNKEL (reference sequence). Written as DNA, the CDR3 is TGTGCCAGCAGCGAAAGCGGGAGGCAGAGGGATGAGCAGTTCTTC. It codes for CASSESGRQRDEQFF.

This chain uses TRBV5-1 with TRBJ1-1; possible D gene TRBD1, 6 bases. Trimming removed 3 bases at V and 0 bases at J, with 24 bases between. Germline values: CDR1 SGHRS, CDR2 YFSETQ. The CDR3 runs 19 residues. The CDR3 bases are TGCGCCAGCAGCTCTGTGATAGTGGGGATAAGGACAGTGAACACTGAAGCTTTCTTT. As protein: CASSSVIVGIRTVNTEAFF.

The V and J genes are TRBV6-5 and TRBJ2-5; TRBD2 matches at 8 bases. V gave up 6 bases and J gave up 3 bases; unmatched junction bases: 3. The germline V gene has CDR1 MNHEY and CDR2 SVGAGI. This CDR3 has 13 amino acids. CDR3 sequence: CASRKAGEETQYF. CDR3 in DNA: TGTGCCAGCAGAAAAGCGGGGGAAGAGACCCAGTACTTC.

This chain uses TRBV5-4 with TRBJ2-3; 11 bases are shared with TRBD2. Germline values: CDR1 SGHNT, CDR2 YYREEE (reference sequence). The CDR3 runs 16 residues. After removal of 4 bases from V and 2 bases from J, the junction contained 6 bases not matched to a gene. In DNA form, the CDR3 reads TGTGCCAGCAGCCTCCGACTAGCGGGGATCACAGATACGCAGTATTTT. Translation gives CASSLRLAGITDTQYF.

The rearrangement joins TRBV4-2 to TRBJ1-5; D ambiguous. The V gene lost 0 bases and the J gene lost 10 bases, with 19 bases spanning the gap. Germline V gene data show CDR1 as LGHNA and CDR2 as YNFKEQ. CDR3 length: 16 residues. The CDR3 sequence is CASSQDIREESAPQHF. The CDR3 DNA is TGTGCCAGCAGCCAAGATATCCGAGAGGAATCAGCTCCCCAGCATTTT.

The rearrangement uses TRBV27 and TRBJ2-3; tentative D call: TRBD2 (5 bases). V dropped 3 bases and J dropped 2 bases, with 12 bases sitting between them. The length of the CDR3 is 15 residues. Germline V gene sequence: CDR1 MNHEY, CDR2 SMNVEV (reference sequence). CDR3 loop: CASSFNRGYTDTQYF. In DNA, the CDR3 is TGTGCCAGCAGTTTCAATCGGGGATACACAGATACGCAGTATTTT.

CDR3 nucleotides: TGTGCTAGTGGTTTGGTATTCGGACAGAGTAATCAGCCCCAGCATTTT. This translates into CASGLVFGQSNQPQHF. The V gene is TRBV12-5, the J gene TRBJ1-5; tentatively, D is TRBD1 (6 bases). The CDR3 runs 16 residues. V was cut by 0 bases and J by 4 bases, with 13 bases left in between. CDR1 and CDR2 (germline): LGHNT, FRNRAP.

The V and J genes are TRBV4-1 and TRBJ2-7; D may be TRBD1 (6 bases). Germline CDR1 reads MGHRA; CDR2 reads YSYEKL. The CDR3 has 15 residues. V lost 5 bases and J 0 bases, leaving 14 bases between the germline ends. The CDR3 protein is CASSERDMSSYEQYF. As DNA, the CDR3 is TGCGCCAGCAGCGAACGGGACATGTCCTCCTACGAGCAGTACTTC.

The V and J genes are TRBV15 and TRBJ1-5, with D uncertain. The CDR3 is 15 residues long. Germline V gene sequence: CDR1 LNHNV, CDR2 YYDKDF (reference sequence). V lost 1 base, J lost 5 bases, and 12 bases lay in between. The CDR3 DNA is TGTGCCACCAGCAGAGGGGGAGTCCAATATCAGCCCCAGCATTTT. As protein: CATSRGGVQYQPQHF.

This chain links TRBV19 with TRBJ2-3, with TRBD1 matching over 9 bases. The germline V gene encodes CDR1 LNHDA and CDR2 SQIVND (reference sequence). This CDR3 comprises 20 residues. The V gene end was trimmed by 6 bases and the J gene end by 5 bases; junction bases not matched to a gene: 24. CDR3 coding DNA: TGTGCCAGTAGCCGTAGGACAGGGGCGACCGGGACTTCTATGGGAGATACGCAGTATTTT. Encoded protein: CASSRRTGATGTSMGDTQYF.

The V gene is TRBV3-1 (or the pseudogene TRBV3-2), the J gene TRBJ1-2; a possible D gene is TRBD1 (5 bases). The CDR3 covers 15 residues. V lost 2 bases and J lost 4, with 14 bases in between. The germline V gene has CDR1 LGHDT and CDR2 YNNKEL (reference sequence). CDR3 nucleotide sequence: TGTGCCAGCAGCCAAACCGGGGGGGGTAGCTATGGCTACACCTTC. This translates into CASSQTGGGSYGYTF.

The chain employs TRBV2 and TRBJ1-6, with 7 bases fitting TRBD1. This CDR3 is 16 amino acids long. Per the germline V gene, CDR1 is SNHLY and CDR2 is FYNNEI. The junction had 9 bases not matched to a gene; V was cut back by 6 bases and J by 4 bases. CDR3 loop: CASRLDREVYNSPLHF. DNA of the CDR3: TGTGCCAGCAGGCTTGACAGGGAGGTTTATAATTCACCCCTCCACTTT.

The chain has TRBV6-5 and TRBJ1-1; D remains unclear. CDR3 length equals 13 residues. The ends were cut back, 6 bases at V and 3 bases at J, with 11 bases in the middle. Germline V gene lookup returns CDR1 MNHEY and CDR2 SVGAGI. CDR3 region: CASSADTDTEAFF. In nucleotides, the CDR3 is TGTGCCAGCAGCGCCGACACGGACACTGAAGCTTTCTTT.

CDR3 nucleotides: TGTGCCAGCAGCTTCAGGGACACCTCCTACAATGAGCAGTTCTTC. It translates to CASSFRDTSYNEQFF. This sequence joins TRBV11-2 and TRBJ2-1; TRBD1 might be the D (6 bases). Germline V gene lookup returns CDR1 SGHAT and CDR2 FQNNGV. The V and J ends lost 3 bases and 0 bases respectively, with 9 bases between them. CDR3 size: 15 residues.

This chain joins TRBV27 and TRBJ2-3; 8 nucleotides agree with TRBD2. Germline lookup yields CDR1 MNHEY and CDR2 SMNVEV (reference sequence). V shed 5 bases and J 2 bases; nucleotides not matched to a gene: 3. The CDR3 sequence is 14 residues long. CDR3 residues: CASSDGRDTDTQYF. The CDR3 DNA reads TGTGCCAGCAGTGACGGGAGGGACACAGATACGCAGTATTTT.

V is TRBV5-4 and J is TRBJ2-7; 7 positions match TRBD2. With 0 bases clipped from V and 0 bases from J, the junction kept 6 bases outside the gene matches. The germline V gene encodes CDR1 SGHNT and CDR2 YYREEE (reference sequence). This CDR3 is built from 16 residues. The CDR3 reads CASSLGGGLGSYEQYF. For the CDR3, the DNA is TGTGCCAGCAGCTTGGGGGGCGGACTAGGCTCCTACGAGCAGTACTTC. The full variable domain, rest sourced from reference TRBV5-4 and TRBJ2-7, is ETGVTQSPTHLIKTRGQQVTLRCSSQSGHNTVSWYQQALGQGPQFIFQYYREEENGRGNFPPRFSGLQFPNYSSELNVNALELDDSALYLCASSLGGGLGSYEQYFGPGTRLTVT.

The chain combines TRBV5-1 with TRBJ2-2, with D possibly TRBD2 on 5 matching bases. CDR1 is SGHRS, CDR2 YFSETQ, per germline. V dropped 4 bases and J dropped 3 bases, with 13 bases sitting between them. The length of the CDR3 is 15 residues. The CDR3 DNA reads as TGCGCCAGCAGCCCGGACGAGGGCGACACCGGGGAGCTGTTTTTT. Its protein is CASSPDEGDTGELFF.

The gene calls are TRBV19 and TRBJ1-5, with TRBD1 matching over 8 bases. The trim removed 4 bases at V and 9 bases at J, leaving 8 bases unmatched. Germline-derived CDR1 and CDR2 are LNHDA and SQIVND (reference sequence). The CDR3 length is 14 residues. For the CDR3, the DNA is TGTGCCAGTAGTACCGGACAGGGTATTCGGCCCCAGCATTTT. It is translated as CASSTGQGIRPQHF.